The 21 T cell receptor beta chains in this list originate from one sample, sequenced in a study of control samples from healthy donors and cancer patients. The assay was immunoSEQ multiplex PCR, and TCRdb's table has in-frame clones only and misses some. The sample records 150,000 to 200,000 clones, about 91% being singletons. The sample comprised blood. Source of these receptors: a man between 18 and 35 years old in good health.

V is TRBV27 and J is TRBJ1-1; D is uncertain. V was trimmed by 3 bases and J by 6 bases, leaving 2 bases between them. In germline, CDR1 is MNHEY, CDR2 SMNVEV (reference sequence). This CDR3 is 10 amino acids long. Written as DNA, the CDR3 is TGTGCCAGCAGTTTGGCTGAAGCTTTCTTT. As protein: CASSLAEAFF.

The chain has TRBV3-1 (or the pseudogene TRBV3-2) and TRBJ2-7; D uncertain. V was trimmed by 1 base and J by 4 bases, leaving 14 bases between them. The length of the CDR3 is 15 residues. Germline CDR1 is LGHDT and CDR2 is YNNKEL (reference sequence). The CDR3 is CASSQGVAATYEQYF. The CDR3 DNA follows: TGTGCCAGCAGCCAAGGAGTGGCAGCGACGTACGAGCAGTACTTC.

V gene TRBV6-5 combines with J gene TRBJ1-5; D not certain. This CDR3 comprises 13 residues. CDR1 and CDR2 from the germline V gene are MNHEY and SVGAGI. Trimming shortened V by 6 bases and J by 0 bases, and 6 bases separated the two germline ends. The CDR3: CASRGNSNQPQHF. CDR3 coding DNA: TGTGCCAGCAGGGGGAATAGCAATCAGCCCCAGCATTTT.

The chain couples TRBV9 to TRBJ1-1; perhaps TRBD1 as D (6 bases). This CDR3 contains 14 residues. V was clipped by 3 bases and J by 5 bases, with 14 bases between them. Germline CDR1 reads SGDLS; CDR2 reads YYNGEE. The CDR3 DNA sequence: TGTGCCAGCAGCGCCCAACAGGGAGGGACTGAAGCTTTCTTT. This sequence encodes CASSAQQGGTEAFF.

The chain links TRBV19 to TRBJ1-5, with 7 nucleotides matching TRBD1. Germline CDR1 and CDR2: LNHDA and SQIVND (reference sequence). This CDR3 contains 14 residues. The V and J ends lost 3 bases and 6 bases, in that order; junction bases with no gene match: 5. The CDR3: CASSMVGGFQPQHF. The CDR3, as DNA: TGTGCCAGTAGTATGGTAGGGGGCTTTCAGCCCCAGCATTTT.

The genes are TRBV4-2 and TRBJ2-5, with 9 bases lining up with TRBD2. Germline CDR1 LGHNA, CDR2 YNFKEQ. This CDR3 has 19 residues. V was clipped by 1 base and J by 5 bases; unmatched bases: 17. The CDR3 DNA reads TGTGCCAGCAGCCAAGTGGATGGGCGGGGGGGCGCCGTCGTGGAGACCCAGTACTTC. Protein sequence: CASSQVDGRGGAVVETQYF.

This clone was detected only once. In nucleotides, the CDR3 is TGTGCCAGCAGCGTAGAAGGCGGGGCCGCTGCAGATACGCAGTATTTT. Amino acid sequence: CASSVEGGAAADTQYF. This chain connects TRBV9 to TRBJ2-3, with D possibly being TRBD2 (6 bases). This CDR3 spans 16 amino acids. Trimming shortened V by 0 bases and J by 4 bases, and 15 bases separated the two germline ends. CDR1 is SGDLS, CDR2 YYNGEE, per germline.

This chain uses TRBV28 with TRBJ1-5; D may be TRBD1 (6 bases). CDR3 length: 15 residues. The germline V and J ends were trimmed by 2 bases and 4 bases, with 12 bases remaining between them. Germline V gives CDR1 MDHEN, CDR2 SYDVKM. In nucleotides, the CDR3 is TGTGCCAGCAGTTTAGTGGGGGCGCGAAATCAGCCCCAGCATTTT. It is translated as CASSLVGARNQPQHF.

This chain joins TRBV7-2 and TRBJ2-2; D uncertain. The CDR3 runs to 15 residues. CDR1 and CDR2 from the germline V gene are SGHTA and FQGNSA. Trimming took off 6 bases at V and 6 bases at J, with 17 bases between the two ends. The CDR3 here is CASSPLAVIAGELFF. The CDR3 DNA follows: TGTGCCAGCAGTCCTCTGGCGGTCATAGCCGGGGAGCTGTTTTTT.

This sequence joins TRBV27 and TRBJ2-7; TRBD1 agrees at 7 bases. The length of the CDR3 is 14 residues. CDR1 MNHEY and CDR2 SMNVEV come from the germline V gene (reference sequence). The junction had 9 bases not matched to a gene; V was cut back by 5 bases and J by 5 bases. CDR3 DNA: TGTGCCAGCAGTCCCCGGGACAGTAGAAACGAGCAGTACTTC. Residues: CASSPRDSRNEQYF.

The rearrangement links TRBV28 to TRBJ1-1; possible D gene TRBD1, 5 bases. Germline V lookup: CDR1 MDHEN, CDR2 SYDVKM. The CDR3 spans 13 residues. Trimming took 10 bases from V and 1 from J, leaving 13 bases between them. The CDR3 sequence is CATTLQGNTEAFF. CDR3 bases: TGTGCCACCACGTTGCAGGGGAACACTGAAGCTTTCTTT.

The V gene is TRBV19, the J gene TRBJ1-1; weak D call: TRBD1 (6 bases). The CDR3 loop spans 15 amino acids. Germline V gene sequence: CDR1 LNHDA, CDR2 SQIVND (reference sequence). V was trimmed by 0 bases and J by 1 base, leaving 9 bases between them. The CDR3 reads CASSIEDSSNTEAFF. CDR3 nucleotides: TGTGCCAGTAGTATAGAGGACAGCTCGAACACTGAAGCTTTCTTT.

The chain links TRBV18 to TRBJ1-5, with 9 bases identical to TRBD1. Germline CDR1 and CDR2: KGHSH and LQKENI. The CDR3 totals 15 residues. V was pared by 2 bases and J by 5 bases, with 4 bases of the junction left unmatched. DNA of the CDR3: TGTGCCAGCTCACCAGAAGGACAGGGGTATCAGCCCCAGCATTTT. The encoded protein is CASSPEGQGYQPQHF.

The CDR3 loop reads CASSYREQVLDTQYF. CDR3 sequence (DNA): TGTGCCAGCAGTTATAGGGAGCAGGTTCTAGATACGCAGTATTTT. V is TRBV6-2 or TRBV6-3 and J is TRBJ2-3; the D gene is possibly TRBD2 (5 bases). Deletions cut 3 bases from V and 5 bases from J, with 15 bases between. This CDR3 has 15 amino acids. Germline CDR1 reads MNHEY; CDR2 reads SVGEGT.

CDR3 DNA: TGCGCCAGCAGCCCAGGGGGCACCGATCAGCCCCAGCATTTT. Its protein is CASSPGGTDQPQHF. The chain joins TRBV5-1 to TRBJ1-5; 8 bases map to TRBD1. The CDR3 extends over 14 amino acids. V lost 4 bases to trimming and J lost 5 bases; unmatched junction nucleotides: 5. Per the germline V gene, CDR1 is SGHRS and CDR2 is YFSETQ.

This rearrangement joins TRBV19 to TRBJ1-1; D remains unclear. V lost 3 bases and J lost 3, with 8 bases in between. Germline V gene sequence: CDR1 LNHDA, CDR2 SQIVND (reference sequence). This CDR3 comprises 13 residues. CDR3 sequence reads: CASSMNRDTEAFF. CDR3 sequence (DNA): TGTGCCAGTAGTATGAATAGGGACACTGAAGCTTTCTTT.

This chain connects TRBV30 to TRBJ1-1, with D perhaps TRBD1 (6 bases). V was shortened by 5 bases and J by 0 bases, with 10 bases between the two germline ends. CDR1 and CDR2 (germline): GTSNPN, SVGIG (reference sequence). This CDR3 region has 13 residues. CDR3 bases: TGTGCCTGGGGCAGGGGTCTGAACACTGAAGCTTTCTTT. This translates into CAWGRGLNTEAFF.

This clone was recorded a few times. The CDR3 DNA reads as TGTGCCAGCAGCTTCTTCACAGGGGGGGGGTATTTGAACACTGAAGCTTTCTTT. Protein: CASSFFTGGGYLNTEAFF. This rearrangement joins TRBV5-4 to TRBJ1-1; 8 bases are shared with TRBD1. The ends lost 2 bases at V and 0 bases at J; junction bases unmatched: 12. This CDR3 has 18 residues. Germline CDR1 is SGHNT and CDR2 is YYREEE (reference sequence).

This chain connects TRBV6-5 to TRBJ1-1; D ambiguous. The CDR3 sequence is 12 residues long. V was trimmed by 6 bases and J by 13 bases, leaving 18 bases between them. In germline, CDR1 is MNHEY, CDR2 SVGAGI. The CDR3 protein is CASSHRRSGDFF. CDR3 DNA: TGTGCCAGCAGCCACCGACGGTCGGGAGATTTCTTT.

The chain recombines TRBV6-1 with TRBJ2-7; D not certain. This CDR3 has 14 amino acids. The V and J ends lost 1 base and 2 bases respectively, with 9 bases between them. The V gene's germline CDR1 is MNHNS and CDR2 SASEGT. CDR3 sequence reads: CASSEGEVTYEQYF. For the CDR3, the DNA is TGTGCCAGCAGTGAAGGGGAAGTTACCTACGAGCAGTACTTC.

This clone has more than one count but fewer than ten. V gene TRBV19 combines with J gene TRBJ2-2; D is perhaps TRBD1 (6 bases). V lost 7 bases to trimming and J lost 5 bases, with 20 bases between them. The CDR3 is 16 amino acids. Germline-derived CDR1 and CDR2 are LNHDA and SQIVND (reference sequence). The CDR3 bases are TGTGCCAGTATTTCCCCGGGACACGGCCAAACCGGGGAGCTGTTTTTT. Protein product: CASISPGHGQTGELFF.